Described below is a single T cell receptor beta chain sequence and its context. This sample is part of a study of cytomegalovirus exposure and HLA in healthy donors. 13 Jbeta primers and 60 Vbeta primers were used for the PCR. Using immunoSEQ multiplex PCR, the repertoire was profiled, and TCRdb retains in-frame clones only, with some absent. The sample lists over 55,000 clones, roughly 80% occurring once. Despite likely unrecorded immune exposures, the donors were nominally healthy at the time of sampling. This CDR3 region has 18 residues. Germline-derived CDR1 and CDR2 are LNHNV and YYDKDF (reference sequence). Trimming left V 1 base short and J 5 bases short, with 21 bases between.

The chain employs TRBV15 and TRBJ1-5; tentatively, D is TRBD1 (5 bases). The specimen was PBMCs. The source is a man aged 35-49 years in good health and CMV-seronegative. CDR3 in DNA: TGTGCCACCAGCAGAGTCACCGGGACTATTTTTCGCTATCAGCCCCAGCATTTT. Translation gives CATSRVTGTIFRYQPQHF.